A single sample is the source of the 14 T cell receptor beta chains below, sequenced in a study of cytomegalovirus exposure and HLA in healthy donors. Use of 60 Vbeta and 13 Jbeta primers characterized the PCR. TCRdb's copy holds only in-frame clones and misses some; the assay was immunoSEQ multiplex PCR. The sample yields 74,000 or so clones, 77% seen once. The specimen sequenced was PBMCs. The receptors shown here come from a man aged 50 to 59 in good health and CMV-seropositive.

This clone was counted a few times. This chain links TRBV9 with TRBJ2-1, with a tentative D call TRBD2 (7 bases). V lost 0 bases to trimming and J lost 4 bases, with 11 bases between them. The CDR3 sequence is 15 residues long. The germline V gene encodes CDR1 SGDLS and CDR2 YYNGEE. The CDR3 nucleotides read TGTGCCAGCAGCGTAGGAGGGGGGGTTTACAATGAGCAGTTCTTC. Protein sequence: CASSVGGGVYNEQFF.

This CDR3 is CASSLALAGADTQYF. CDR3 in DNA: TGTGCCAGCAGCTTAGCTCTAGCGGGAGCGGATACGCAGTATTTT. The chain has TRBV7-9 and TRBJ2-3, with 10 bases fitting TRBD2. CDR3 length equals 15 residues. The junction had 3 bases not matched to a gene; V was cut back by 0 bases and J by 6 bases. In germline, CDR1 is SEHNR, CDR2 FQNEAQ (reference sequence).

CDR3 bases: TGTGCCAGCAGTGAGGGACTAGCGGGAGCTGCAGGGGGCTACGAGCAGTACTTC. This translates into CASSEGLAGAAGGYEQYF. The chain is built from TRBV2 and TRBJ2-7, with 14 nucleotides matching TRBD2. This CDR3 has 18 amino acids. V dropped 3 bases and J dropped 3; count of bases not matched to a gene: 10. Germline CDR1 reads SNHLY; CDR2 reads FYNNEI.

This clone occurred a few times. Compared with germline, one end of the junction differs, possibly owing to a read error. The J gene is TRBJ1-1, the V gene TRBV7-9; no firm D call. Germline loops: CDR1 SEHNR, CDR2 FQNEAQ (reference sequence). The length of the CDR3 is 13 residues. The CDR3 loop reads CSSSLIRDTEAFF. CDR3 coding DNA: TGTTCCAGCAGCTTAATCCGGGACACTGAAGCTTTCTTT.

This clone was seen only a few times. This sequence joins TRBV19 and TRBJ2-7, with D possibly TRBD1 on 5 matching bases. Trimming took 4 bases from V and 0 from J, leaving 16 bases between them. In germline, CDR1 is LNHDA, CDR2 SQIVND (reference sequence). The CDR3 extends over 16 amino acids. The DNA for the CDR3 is TGTGCCAGTAGTACGCGACAGAGATCTAGCTCCTACGAGCAGTACTTC. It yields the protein CASSTRQRSSSYEQYF.

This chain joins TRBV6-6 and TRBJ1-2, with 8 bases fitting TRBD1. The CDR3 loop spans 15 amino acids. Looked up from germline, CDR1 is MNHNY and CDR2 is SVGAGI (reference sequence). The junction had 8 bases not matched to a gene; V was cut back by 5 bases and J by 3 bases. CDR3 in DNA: TGTGCCAGCAGTACTCCGGGACAGGCCCACTATGGCTACACCTTC. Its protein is CASSTPGQAHYGYTF.

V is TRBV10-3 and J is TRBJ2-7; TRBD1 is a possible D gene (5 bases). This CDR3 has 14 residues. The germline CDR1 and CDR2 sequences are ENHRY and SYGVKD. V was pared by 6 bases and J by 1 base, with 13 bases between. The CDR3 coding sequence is TGTGCCATCAGCATCGGACCAGGGTCCTACGAGCAGTACTTC. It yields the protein CAISIGPGSYEQYF.

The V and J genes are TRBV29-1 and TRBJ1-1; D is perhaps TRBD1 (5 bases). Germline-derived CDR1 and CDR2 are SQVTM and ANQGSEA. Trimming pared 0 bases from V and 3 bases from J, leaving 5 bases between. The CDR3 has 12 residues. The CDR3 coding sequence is TGCAGCGTTGAAGAGGGGCACACTGAAGCTTTCTTT. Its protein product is CSVEEGHTEAFF.

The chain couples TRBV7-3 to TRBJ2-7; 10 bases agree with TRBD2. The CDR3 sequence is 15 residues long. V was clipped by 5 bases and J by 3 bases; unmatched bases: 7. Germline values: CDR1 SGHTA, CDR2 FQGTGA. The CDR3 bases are TGTGCCAGCAGCAACGGACTAGCGGACTACTACGAGCAGTACTTC. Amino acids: CASSNGLADYYEQYF.

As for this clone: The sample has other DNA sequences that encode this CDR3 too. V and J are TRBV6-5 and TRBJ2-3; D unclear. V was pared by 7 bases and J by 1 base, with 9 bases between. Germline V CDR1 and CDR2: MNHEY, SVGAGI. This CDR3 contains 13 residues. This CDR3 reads CASTETGTDTQYF. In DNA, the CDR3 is TGTGCCAGCACCGAAACGGGCACAGATACGCAGTATTTT.

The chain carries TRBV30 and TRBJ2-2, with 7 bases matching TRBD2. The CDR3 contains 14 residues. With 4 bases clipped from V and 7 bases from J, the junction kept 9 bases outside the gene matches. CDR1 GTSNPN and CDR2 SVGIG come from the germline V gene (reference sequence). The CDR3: CAWKLSGAVGELFF. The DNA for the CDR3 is TGTGCCTGGAAATTGAGCGGGGCGGTCGGGGAGCTGTTTTTT.

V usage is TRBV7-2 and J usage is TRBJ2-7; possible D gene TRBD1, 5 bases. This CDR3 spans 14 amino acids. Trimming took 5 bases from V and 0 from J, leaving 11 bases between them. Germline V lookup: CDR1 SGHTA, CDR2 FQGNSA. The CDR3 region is CASSGRDLSYEQYF. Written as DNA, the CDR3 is TGTGCCAGCAGCGGCAGGGATCTCTCCTACGAGCAGTACTTC.

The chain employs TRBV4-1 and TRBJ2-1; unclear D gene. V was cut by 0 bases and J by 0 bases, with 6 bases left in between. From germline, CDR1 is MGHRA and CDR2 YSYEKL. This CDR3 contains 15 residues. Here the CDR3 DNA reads TGCGCCAGCAGCCAAGATCAATTCTCCTACAATGAGCAGTTCTTC. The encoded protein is CASSQDQFSYNEQFF.

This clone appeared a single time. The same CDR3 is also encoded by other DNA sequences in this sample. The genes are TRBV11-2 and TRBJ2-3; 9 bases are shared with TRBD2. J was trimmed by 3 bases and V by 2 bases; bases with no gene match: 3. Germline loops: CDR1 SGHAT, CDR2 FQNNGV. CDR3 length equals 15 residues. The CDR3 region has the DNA TGTGCCAGCAGCTTAAGAGCGGGAGGTACAGATACGCAGTATTTT. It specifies CASSLRAGGTDTQYF.